These T cell receptor beta chains were read from a single sample in a study of cytomegalovirus exposure and HLA in healthy donors. Sequencing was performed with immunoSEQ multiplex PCR; in TCRdb, only in-frame clones are kept and a portion is missing. The table shows around 93,000 clones, with approximately 60% occurring only once. The source material was PBMCs. These TCRs come from a boy between 10 and 17 years old in good health and CMV-seropositive. CDR3s include the opening cysteine and the closing phenylalanine or tryptophan. The order of the fields is D gene, clone size, V gene, J gene, CDR3 DNA, CDR3 protein. A D gene is named only where the DNA matches it firmly. Clone size is shown for a subset of rows, as once, few, many or a class of expanded clone.

-	-	TRBV15	TRBJ1-5	TGTGCCACCAGCAGAGATGGTGCTGATTGGCAGAACAATCAGCCCCAGCATTTT	CATSRDGADWQNNQPQHF
-	-	TRBV2	TRBJ2-3	TGTGCCAGCCTCGGCACAGATACGCAGTATTTT	CASLGTDTQYF
TRBD1	-	TRBV23-1	TRBJ1-1	TGCGCCAGCAGTCAATCTCACGAGGGGGCTTGGGGCACTGAAGCTTTCTTT	CASSQSHEGAWGTEAFF
TRBD2	few	TRBV5-4	TRBJ2-5	TGTGCCAGCAGCAAGGGACTAGCGGGGGAGGAGACCCAGTACTTC	CASSKGLAGEETQYF
TRBD1	once	TRBV27	TRBJ2-3	TGTGCCAGCAGTTTCTGGACAGGGGGGGCAGATACGCAGTATTTT	CASSFWTGGADTQYF
TRBD1	-	TRBV19	TRBJ1-1	TGTGCCAGTAGCCCCGGGACAGGGGACTTGAACACTGAAGCTTTCTTT	CASSPGTGDLNTEAFF
-	-	TRBV9	TRBJ2-5	TGTGCCAGCAGCGTAGCCGGCCAGGGATCTTGGGAGACCCAGTACTTC	CASSVAGQGSWETQYF
TRBD1	-	TRBV5-1	TRBJ2-7	TGCGCCAGCAGCACGGAAACAGGGGGCGAGCAGTACTTC	CASSTETGGEQYF
TRBD2	once	TRBV5-4	TRBJ2-7	TGTGCCAGCAGCTTGGCGGTAGCGGGGTCCTACGAGCAGTACTTC	CASSLAVAGSYEQYF
-	-	TRBV10-2	TRBJ2-2	TGCGCCAGCAGCGATCAGGGTAACACCGGGGAGCTGTTTTTT	CASSDQGNTGELFF
-	-	TRBV29-1	TRBJ1-2	TGCAGCGCGGGGGGCAGGGGAGACTATGGCTACACCTTC	CSAGGRGDYGYTF
-	-	TRBV6-1	TRBJ1-2	TGTGCCAGCGGACCCACTACCGACGGAGGGTATGGCTACACCTTC	CASGPTTDGGYGYTF
-	few	TRBV4-2	TRBJ2-3	TGTGCCAGCGAACGGCAAAGCGGGCCCAGCACAGATACGCAGTATTTT	CASERQSGPSTDTQYF
-	-	TRBV6-6	TRBJ1-5	TGTGCCAGCAGTAGCCCGGACACCCAAAGCAATCAGCCCCAGAATTTT	CASSSPDTQSNQPQNF
TRBD2	few	TRBV5-4	TRBJ2-3	TGTGCCAGCAGCTCGGGACTAGCGGGCACAGATACGCAGTATTTT	CASSSGLAGTDTQYF
TRBD1	few	TRBV5-1	TRBJ2-2	TGCGCCAGCAGCCCGGGGACAGGGGTTTTCGGGGAGCTGTTTTTT	CASSPGTGVFGELFF
-	-	TRBV11-2	TRBJ1-5	TGTGCCAGCAGCTTAGATCGGGGGGCAGGGGGCAATCAGCCCCAGCATTTT	CASSLDRGAGGNQPQHF
TRBD1	-	TRBV11-2	TRBJ1-4	TGTGCCAGCAGCCGACCCGGGGACAGGGGGCAAAAACTGTTTTTT	CASSRPGDRGQKLFF
TRBD1	once	TRBV6-5	TRBJ1-1	TGTGCCAGCACCAGACAGGGGAAGCGGAGTGAAGCTTTCTTT	CASTRQGKRSEAFF
-	few	TRBV4-3	TRBJ1-1	TGCGCCAGCAGCCCAGGGAGGGAGAACACTGAAGCTTTCTTT	CASSPGRENTEAFF
TRBD2	-	TRBV25-1	TRBJ2-7	TGTGCCAGCAGTGAATTGCTAGGCGGGAGGAACCACGAGCAGTACTTC	CASSELLGGRNHEQYF
TRBD1	-	TRBV7-3	TRBJ1-2	TGTGCCAGCAGCTTGACCGGACAGGGGGGCTATGGCTACACCTTC	CASSLTGQGGYGYTF
TRBD1	-	TRBV27	TRBJ2-7	TGTGCCAGTTCGGACAGGGGGGAAATTTACGAGCAGTACTTC	CASSDRGEIYEQYF
-	few	TRBV5-1	TRBJ1-1	TGCGCCAGCAGCTCACAGGGTTACACTGAAGCTTTCTTT	CASSSQGYTEAFF
-	-	TRBV25-1	TRBJ1-1	TGTGCCACCCTAGGTTATGGGAACACTGAAGCTTTCTTT	CATLGYGNTEAFF
-	-	TRBV7-8	TRBJ2-7	TGTGCCAGCAGCTTAAAACTGTCGAGCCACGAGCAGTACTTC	CASSLKLSSHEQYF
TRBD2	-	TRBV5-1	TRBJ2-1	TGCGCCAGCAGCTCACGGCTAGCGGAGCGAAATGAGCAGTTCTTC	CASSSRLAERNEQFF
TRBD2	-	TRBV19	TRBJ2-2	TGTGCCAGTAGTTCGGGGGGACTGCTGAACACCGGGGAGCTGTTTTTT	CASSSGGLLNTGELFF
-	-	TRBV10-1	TRBJ2-2	TGCGCCAGCAGTGAGACTGTTCCCGGGGAGCTGTTTTTT	CASSETVPGELFF
-	few	TRBV18	TRBJ1-1	TGTGCCAGCTCACCTCTTCGTGGAGGCACTGAAGCTTTCTTT	CASSPLRGGTEAFF
-	-	TRBV9	TRBJ2-7	TGTGCCAGCAGCGTAGCCCCAGGGCCCTACGAGCAGTACTTC	CASSVAPGPYEQYF
TRBD2	few	TRBV4-2	TRBJ2-7	TGTGCCAGCAGCCAAGGGTATCAAAGCGGGGCGGACTACGAGCAGTACTTC	CASSQGYQSGADYEQYF
TRBD1	-	TRBV6-5	TRBJ1-6	TGTGCCAGCAGTTACGTGGTCGGACAGGGAAATTCACCCCTCCACTTT	CASSYVVGQGNSPLHF
TRBD1	few	TRBV2	TRBJ2-7	TGTGCCAGCAGTGACCCAGGACAGGGTCTCTACGAGCAGTACTTC	CASSDPGQGLYEQYF
-	-	TRBV9	TRBJ1-1	TGTGCCAGCAGCGTTGGCCAACGGGGCACTGAAGCTTTCTTT	CASSVGQRGTEAFF
TRBD2	-	TRBV5-1	TRBJ2-1	TGCGCCAGCAGCGGAGGTAGCGGGGGGTTTGATGAGCAGTTCTTC	CASSGGSGGFDEQFF
-	-	TRBV6-1	TRBJ2-3	TGTGCCAGCAGTGAGGGGGCCCTTTCGGCCGGTTGCAGGAAGTATTTT	CASSEGALSAGCRKYF
TRBD1	once	TRBV4-3	TRBJ1-2	TGCGCCAGCAGCCACAGGGGGCGACAGGTGGATGGCTACACCTTC	CASSHRGRQVDGYTF
TRBD1	-	TRBV4-3	TRBJ2-1	TGCGCCAGCAGCTCAGGGACAGTGCTTACGGGCAATGAGCAGTTCTTC	CASSSGTVLTGNEQFF
TRBD1	-	TRBV7-2	TRBJ1-3	TGTGCCAGCAGCTTTGGACAGGGTGAAAAGGGATCGTCTGGAAACACCATATATTTT	CASSFGQGEKGSSGNTIYF